Given below is one T cell receptor beta chain in context. In the original processing: Reference gene primer amplification gave estimated nucleated cell counts. Only in-frame clones appear in the TCRdb table, and some are missing; sequencing was by immunoSEQ multiplex PCR. That table is the source of V, J and clone size, and D and trimming were worked out from the DNA. The sample shows approximately 200,000 clones, more than 75% of them seen only once. The sample comes from a study of blood T cell repertoires in COVID-19. This TCR was recovered from a man aged 25-40 years in a cohort exposed to, infected with or recovered from COVID-19 (not recorded which). Material for sequencing was PBMCs or T cells enriched from blood (not recorded which).

CDR3 DNA sequence: TGTGCCAGCAGCTCCACAGGGGGCGAGCAGTACTTC. Protein sequence: CASSSTGGEQYF. The V and J genes are TRBV11-3 and TRBJ2-7; 8 bases are a match to TRBD1. This CDR3 has 12 amino acids. From germline, CDR1 is SGHNT and CDR2 YENEEA. J gave up 6 bases and V 4 bases, and 2 bases lay outside the gene matches.